Below are 2 T cell receptor beta chains sequenced from a single sample in a study of radiation and T cells in renal cell carcinoma. The time point: baseline pretreatment blood. Documented treatment: 15 Gy SBRT to primary tumor, nephrectomy 4 weeks later. Clones were sequenced by immunoSEQ multiplex PCR, and TCRdb holds only the in-frame ones, with some missing. The sample comprises some 140,000 clones, approximately 90% of which are singletons, and around 13% rests with the top ten. The sample in question was blood, obtained from a patient whose treatment included radiotherapy and nephrectomy. The receptors here all came from a woman between 45 and 65 years old with renal cell carcinoma.

The chain combines TRBV5-1 with TRBJ2-1; 8 bases map to TRBD2. The germline CDR1 and CDR2 sequences are SGHRS and YFSETQ. The ends lost 0 bases at V and 2 bases at J; junction bases unmatched: 1. This CDR3 region has 15 residues. The CDR3 region has the DNA TGCGCCAGCAGCTTGGAGGGACTAGCCTACAATGAGCAGTTCTTC. Translation: CASSLEGLAYNEQFF.

This clone showed up just once. This chain links TRBV28 with TRBJ2-7; 7 nucleotides agree with TRBD2. The CDR3 contains 15 residues. The V and J ends lost 6 bases and 1 base, in that order; junction bases with no gene match: 9. Germline values: CDR1 MDHEN, CDR2 SYDVKM. For the CDR3, the DNA is TGTGCCAGCAGCCCCCGACTAGCCGGATCCTACGAGCAGTACTTC. Its protein is CASSPRLAGSYEQYF. The full variable domain, completed using reference TRBV28 and TRBJ2-7, is DVKVTQSSRYLVKRTGEKVFLECVQDMDHENMFWYRQDPGLGLRLIYFSYDVKMKEKGDIPEGYSVSREKKERFSLILESASTNQTSMYLCASSPRLAGSYEQYFGPGTRLTVT.